This passage covers 21 T cell receptor beta chains from one sample sequenced in a study of blood T cells in healthy people across ages. Sample-barcoded 5' priming and a J-beta primer mix drove a second PCR of 7 to 11 cycles. TCRdb independently ran MiXCR on the 5' RACE reads; one entry per CDR3 protein. The sample has 550,000 to 600,000 distinct CDR3 sequences, around half seen once; the top ten hold about 26%. Sequencing input: blood. The receptors were sampled from an elderly man in good health.

This clonotype was detected once. The chain recombines TRBV20-1 with TRBJ2-1; 11 bases agree with TRBD2. J lost 6 bases, V lost 4 bases, and 2 bases had no gene match. CDR1 DFQATT and CDR2 SNEGSKA come from the germline V gene (reference sequence). This CDR3 is built from 13 residues. The CDR3 nucleotides read TGCAGTGCTACTAGCGGGAGGTTCAATGAGCAGTTCTTC. This gives the protein CSATSGRFNEQFF.

A few counts support this clonotype. This chain connects TRBV27 to TRBJ2-7; a weak D match, TRBD2 (6 bases). The CDR3 totals 15 residues. Trimming removed 3 bases at V and 0 bases at J, with 12 bases between. Germline CDR1 MNHEY, CDR2 SMNVEV (reference sequence). The CDR3 loop reads CASSLSGRDSYEQYF. In nucleotides, the CDR3 is TGTGCCAGCAGTTTGAGTGGGCGGGACTCCTACGAGCAGTACTTC.

DNA for the CDR3: TGCAGCGTAAGATCCTCTAGCGCAGATACGCAGTATTTT. Amino acids: CSVRSSSADTQYF. V usage is TRBV29-1 and J usage is TRBJ2-3; maybe TRBD2 (6 bases). Germline CDR1 SQVTM, CDR2 ANQGSEA. The CDR3 loop spans 13 amino acids. Trimming pared 6 bases from V and 4 bases from J, leaving 14 bases between.

This chain joins TRBV6-6 and TRBJ1-6, with D perhaps TRBD1 (6 bases). The germline V and J ends were trimmed by 2 bases and 8 bases, with 10 bases remaining between them. This CDR3 has 14 amino acids. Germline V gene sequence: CDR1 MNHNY, CDR2 SVGAGI (reference sequence). The CDR3 DNA sequence: TGTGCCAGCAGTTACGGGCAGGGGTATTCACCCCTCCACTTT. This sequence encodes CASSYGQGYSPLHF.

The chain carries TRBV3-1 and TRBJ2-4; the D gene is possibly TRBD2 (5 bases). Trimming pared 1 base from V and 8 bases from J, leaving 6 bases between. CDR3 length: 12 residues. The germline V gene has CDR1 LGHDT and CDR2 YNNKEL (reference sequence). The CDR3 sequence: CASSQVLDIQYF. Here the CDR3 DNA reads TGTGCCAGCAGCCAAGTACTAGACATTCAGTACTTC.

The chain recombines TRBV20-1 with TRBJ1-6; D is ambiguous. V lost 2 bases and J lost 10, with 15 bases in between. Germline CDR1 DFQATT, CDR2 SNEGSKA (reference sequence). This CDR3 is built from 14 residues. CDR3: CSARTFHARSPLHF. The CDR3 region has the DNA TGCAGTGCTAGAACGTTCCACGCTAGGTCACCCCTCCACTTT.

Written as DNA, the CDR3 is TGTGCCAGCAGTGCAAGGGGAAACAATGAGCAGTTCTTC. This sequence encodes CASSARGNNEQFF. The chain employs TRBV25-1 and TRBJ2-1; a possible D gene is TRBD1 (5 bases). Per germline, CDR1 MGHDK and CDR2 SYGVNS. The CDR3 loop spans 13 amino acids. Between the trimmed V and J ends, which lost 4 bases and 5 bases, there was a span of 9 bases.

This chain links TRBV4-2 with TRBJ2-3; TRBD2 aligns across 9 bases. J was trimmed by 4 bases and V by 3 bases; bases with no gene match: 14. Germline CDR1 LGHNA, CDR2 YNFKEQ. The CDR3 consists of 18 residues. The CDR3 DNA follows: TGTGCCAGCAGCCAGACTACTAGGGCGGGAGGGTTGCCAGATACGCAGTATTTT. Its protein product is CASSQTTRAGGLPDTQYF.

This clonotype appeared many times. The chain couples TRBV6-5 to TRBJ2-7; 7 bases align to TRBD2. CDR1 is MNHEY, CDR2 SVGAGI, per germline. V dropped 11 bases and J dropped 6; count of bases not matched to a gene: 4. The CDR3 runs 10 residues. CDR3 coding DNA: TGTGCCGCGGGAGCTGGCGAGCAGTACTTC. It specifies CAAGAGEQYF.

The chain joins TRBV9 to TRBJ2-7; tentatively, D is TRBD2 (7 bases). Judging by the DNA end, TRBJ2-5 fits better; the J call may be wrong. The CDR3 spans 17 residues. Germline CDR1 reads SGDLS; CDR2 reads YYNGEE. The CDR3 reads CASSVGLPAGAEETQYF. DNA of the CDR3: TGTGCCAGCAGCGTAGGCTTACCCGCGGGGGCGGAAGAGACCCAGTACTTC.

This chain links TRBV5-4 with TRBJ2-4; tentative D call: TRBD2 (5 bases). The DNA end favors TRBJ2-7, so the J call may be wrong. CDR1 is SGHNT, CDR2 YYREEE, per germline (reference sequence). This CDR3 has 18 residues. CDR3 sequence reads: CASSSGTRSRNSGYEQYF. The CDR3 DNA reads TGTGCCAGCAGCTCGGGAACCCGGTCCAGGAACAGTGGCTACGAGCAGTACTTC.

The chain is built from TRBV7-8 and TRBJ2-2, with TRBD2 identical over 12 bases. The CDR3 consists of 16 residues. CDR1 SGHVS and CDR2 FQNEAQ come from the germline V gene. V shed 5 bases, J shed 7 bases, and the junction held 8 bases outside the gene matches. The CDR3 here is CASSPRTSGALGELFF. CDR3 DNA sequence: TGTGCCAGCAGCCCCCGGACTAGCGGGGCTCTCGGGGAGCTGTTTTTT. Full variable domain (rest looked up from reference TRBV7-8 and TRBJ2-2): GAGVSQSPRYKVAKRGQDVALRCDPISGHVSLFWYQQALGQGPEFLTYFQNEAQLDKSGLPSDRFFAERPEGSVSTLKIQRTQQEDSAVYLCASSPRTSGALGELFFGEGSRLTVL.

V gene TRBV28 combines with J gene TRBJ2-7, with D possibly being TRBD1 (6 bases). Trimming removed 7 bases at V and 7 bases at J, with 14 bases between. CDR3 length: 12 amino acids. Germline-derived CDR1 and CDR2 are MDHEN and SYDVKM. The CDR3 DNA is TGTGCCAGCACTTTCGGCAGGGGTGAGCAGTACTTC. It encodes CASTFGRGEQYF. Full variable domain (outside the CDR3, taken from reference TRBV28 and TRBJ2-7): DVKVTQSSRYLVKRTGEKVFLECVQDMDHENMFWYRQDPGLGLRLIYFSYDVKMKEKGDIPEGYSVSREKKERFSLILESASTNQTSMYLCASTFGRGEQYFGPGTRLTVT.

The chain couples TRBV20-1 to TRBJ1-2, with unresolved D. CDR1 is DFQATT, CDR2 SNEGSKA, per germline (reference sequence). V was pared by 1 base and J by 4 bases, with 13 bases between. The CDR3 runs 14 residues. The CDR3 loop is CSARGGREGYGYTF. The DNA of the CDR3 is TGCAGTGCTAGAGGGGGTAGGGAAGGCTATGGCTACACCTTC.

The chain has TRBV5-1 and TRBJ2-1; possibly TRBD1 or TRBD2 for D (5 bases each). Trimming cost V 2 bases and J 9 bases, with 15 bases left between them. Germline V lookup: CDR1 SGHRS, CDR2 YFSETQ. The CDR3 has 14 residues. The CDR3 nucleotides are TGCGCCAGCAGCTTAACAGTCGGTGGGGGTGAGCAGTTCTTC. Protein: CASSLTVGGGEQFF. Full variable domain (rest looked up from reference TRBV5-1 and TRBJ2-1): KAGVTQTPRYLIKTRGQQVTLSCSPISGHRSVSWYQQTPGQGLQFLFEYFSETQRNKGNFPGRFSGRQFSNSRSEMNVSTLELGDSALYLCASSLTVGGGEQFFGPGTRLTVL.

The J gene is TRBJ1-2, the V gene TRBV4-3, with D possibly TRBD1 on 6 matching bases. The CDR3 consists of 17 residues. The germline gives CDR1 LGHNA, CDR2 YSLEER. The ends were cut back, 1 base at V and 0 bases at J, with 15 bases in the middle. The CDR3 coding sequence is TGCGCCAGCAGCCAAGGACCGAGGGGGGAGGCTAACTATGGCTACACCTTC. Amino acid sequence: CASSQGPRGEANYGYTF.

The CDR3 DNA reads as TGTGCCAGCAGCGCCGGACAGGGGGCGCGGGACGGTGAAAAACTGTTTTTT. Translated, it gives CASSAGQGARDGEKLFF. The V call is TRBV7-9, the J call TRBJ1-4, with 11 bases fitting TRBD1. CDR1 is SEHNR, CDR2 FQNEAQ, per germline (reference sequence). V was pared by 5 bases and J by 7 bases, with 12 bases of the junction left unmatched. The CDR3 loop spans 17 amino acids.

This sequence joins TRBV14 and TRBJ1-2; no reliable D call. V lost 1 base, J lost 6 bases, and 9 bases lay in between. CDR3 length equals 13 residues. Germline lookup yields CDR1 SGHDN and CDR2 FVKESK. This chain's CDR3 is CASSQVSQNGYTF. Here the CDR3 DNA reads TGTGCCAGCAGCCAAGTGTCCCAAAATGGCTACACCTTC.

With regard to this clonotype: Possible read error: a much larger clone is one base away. The chain links TRBV6-6 to TRBJ2-3, with 9 bases fitting TRBD1. CDR1 and CDR2 from the germline V gene are MNHNY and SVGAGI (reference sequence). The CDR3 extends over 17 amino acids. CDR3 bases: TGTGCCGGCAGTTACATTCGGGACAGGGCAATCCCAGATACGCAGTATTTT. The encoded protein is CAGSYIRDRAIPDTQYF.

The V call is TRBV11-1, the J call TRBJ1-1, with D perhaps TRBD1 (5 bases). Germline V gene sequence: CDR1 SGHAT, CDR2 FQDESV (reference sequence). CDR3 size: 15 residues. Trimming took 5 bases from V and 4 from J, leaving 17 bases between them. This chain's CDR3 is CASSIVGGRSTEAFF. The CDR3 bases are TGTGCCAGCAGCATCGTCGGGGGGAGGAGCACTGAAGCTTTCTTT.

The chain uses TRBV27 and TRBJ2-5; 8 nucleotides agree with TRBD1. The J call is uncertain, as TRBJ2-7 better fits the DNA end. Germline CDR1 MNHEY, CDR2 SMNVEV (reference sequence). The CDR3 is made up of 14 amino acids. The chain's CDR3 is CASRRRQGSGEQYF. CDR3 coding DNA: TGTGCCAGCAGACGTAGACAGGGGTCGGGCGAGCAGTACTTC.